One sample yielded the 30 T cell receptor beta chains listed below, sequenced in a study of cytomegalovirus exposure and HLA in healthy donors. PCR primers comprised 60 Vbeta and 13 Jbeta primers. Sequenced by immunoSEQ multiplex PCR; TCRdb stores in-frame clones only, minus some. The sample contains some 77,000 clones, about 80% of which appear only once. Sequencing used PBMCs. Receptors were obtained from a woman in her forties or fifties in good health and CMV-seropositive.

J is TRBJ2-1 and V is TRBV9; the D is unclear. The length of the CDR3 is 13 residues. V lost 0 bases, J lost 5 bases, and 6 bases lay in between. CDR1 SGDLS and CDR2 YYNGEE come from the germline V gene. The CDR3 DNA reads TGTGCCAGCAGCGTAGACTATGACAATGAGCAGTTCTTC. This translates into CASSVDYDNEQFF.

The chain has TRBV18 and TRBJ2-1; TRBD2 matches 12 bases. The length of the CDR3 is 16 residues. The germline gives CDR1 KGHSH, CDR2 LQKENI. The ends lost 4 bases at V and 0 bases at J; junction bases unmatched: 1. In DNA, the CDR3 is TGTGCCAGCTCACAGACTAGCGGGAGCTCCTACAATGAGCAGTTCTTC. As protein: CASSQTSGSSYNEQFF.

As regards this clone: Mismatch with germline at one junction end may stem from a read error. The chain is built from TRBV7-9 and TRBJ1-1; 10 bases fit TRBD1. CDR3 length equals 15 residues. Germline lookup yields CDR1 SEHNR and CDR2 FQNEAQ (reference sequence). CDR3 amino acids: CSSSLDRGQGTEAFF. The CDR3 DNA is TGTTCCAGCAGCTTAGATAGGGGACAGGGGACTGAAGCTTTCTTT.

This clone was detected once. V usage is TRBV2 and J usage is TRBJ1-2, with 12 bases lining up with TRBD1. The ends lost 6 bases at V and 3 bases at J; junction bases unmatched: 2. CDR3 size: 14 residues. CDR1 and CDR2 (germline): SNHLY, FYNNEI. The CDR3 region has the DNA TGTGCCAGCAGGGGACAGGGGGCCGACTATGGCTACACCTTC. Protein product: CASRGQGADYGYTF. Looking up the rest from reference TRBV2 and TRBJ1-2 gives the full variable domain: EPEVTQTPSHQVTQMGQEVILRCVPISNHLYFYWYRQILGQKVEFLVSFYNNEISEKSEIFDDQFSVERPDGSNFTLKIRSTKLEDSAMYFCASRGQGADYGYTFGSGTRLTVV.

This chain connects TRBV4-2 to TRBJ1-2; 9 nucleotides match TRBD1. The CDR3 is 15 amino acids. Germline CDR1 and CDR2: LGHNA and YNFKEQ. V was clipped by 4 bases and J by 8 bases; unmatched bases: 11. CDR3 sequence reads: CASSRAGQGLGGYTF. DNA for the CDR3: TGTGCCAGCAGCCGGGCGGGACAGGGCCTGGGGGGCTACACCTTC.

V is TRBV6-5 and J is TRBJ1-2, with 7 bases matching TRBD1. CDR3 length equals 13 residues. With 6 bases clipped from V and 5 bases from J, the junction kept 6 bases outside the gene matches. Per germline, CDR1 MNHEY and CDR2 SVGAGI. CDR3 region: CASSPTGSYGYTF. DNA for the CDR3: TGTGCCAGCAGCCCGACAGGGTCTTATGGCTACACCTTC.

V gene TRBV19 combines with J gene TRBJ2-3; perhaps TRBD1 as D (6 bases). The germline V gene has CDR1 LNHDA and CDR2 SQIVND (reference sequence). The CDR3 sequence is 13 residues long. V lost 3 bases, J lost 6 bases, and 10 bases lay in between. CDR3 bases: TGTGCCAGTAGTATCTCAGGGGTTGATACGCAGTATTTT. Residues: CASSISGVDTQYF.

This sequence joins TRBV19 and TRBJ1-1, with TRBD1 matching 7 bases. Germline V gene data show CDR1 as LNHDA and CDR2 as SQIVND (reference sequence). The J segment lost 6 bases and the V segment lost 3 bases, leaving 7 bases of the junction unmatched. This CDR3 is built from 14 residues. CDR3 in amino acids: CASSIGQGGAEAFF. DNA for the CDR3: TGTGCCAGTAGTATCGGGCAGGGGGGCGCTGAAGCTTTCTTT. The full variable domain, its missing parts supplied by reference TRBV19 and TRBJ1-1, is DGGITQSPKYLFRKEGQNVTLSCEQNLNHDAMYWYRQDPGQGLRLIYYSQIVNDFQKGDIAEGYSVSREKKESFPLTVTSAQKNPTAFYLCASSIGQGGAEAFFGQGTRLTVV.

This chain uses TRBV4-1 with TRBJ1-1; D uncertain. The CDR3 is made up of 17 amino acids. Germline V gene sequence: CDR1 MGHRA, CDR2 YSYEKL. V was cut by 0 bases and J by 6 bases, with 20 bases left in between. The CDR3 loop reads CASSQDARSDWRPEAFF. The CDR3 DNA follows: TGCGCCAGCAGCCAAGACGCGAGGTCAGATTGGCGGCCTGAAGCTTTCTTT.

V usage is TRBV19 and J usage is TRBJ1-1; D is unclear. The V end lost 0 bases, the J end lost 3 bases, and 11 bases lay between the germline ends. Germline-derived CDR1 and CDR2 are LNHDA and SQIVND (reference sequence). This CDR3 comprises 15 residues. The CDR3 DNA is TGTGCCAGTAGTATAGATCCAGAGAGGTACACTGAAGCTTTCTTT. Residues: CASSIDPERYTEAFF.

The V gene is TRBV19, the J gene TRBJ1-4, with TRBD1 identical over 10 bases. J was trimmed by 10 bases and V by 4 bases; bases with no gene match: 12. CDR1 LNHDA and CDR2 SQIVND come from the germline V gene (reference sequence). The CDR3 is made up of 16 amino acids. CDR3 residues: CASSTKSTGGAGKLFF. DNA of the CDR3: TGTGCCAGTAGTACCAAATCGACAGGGGGCGCCGGAAAACTGTTTTTT.

The chain recombines TRBV28 with TRBJ1-2; D perhaps matches TRBD1 (5 bases). This CDR3 is built from 14 residues. Trimming pared 2 bases from V and 3 bases from J, leaving 10 bases between. Germline V gene data show CDR1 as MDHEN and CDR2 as SYDVKM. Here the CDR3 reads CASSLGAPDYGYTF. CDR3 in DNA: TGTGCCAGCAGTTTAGGGGCCCCAGACTATGGCTACACCTTC.

The chain uses TRBV7-3 and TRBJ1-1, with D uncertain. Trimming removed 1 base at V and 1 base at J, with 4 bases between. Germline lookup yields CDR1 SGHTA and CDR2 FQGTGA. The CDR3 covers 13 residues. The chain's CDR3 is CASSLNGNTEAFF. CDR3 nucleotides: TGTGCCAGCAGCTTAAACGGGAACACTGAAGCTTTCTTT.

The gene calls are TRBV6-1 and TRBJ1-2; maybe TRBD1 (6 bases). The V gene lost 7 bases and the J gene lost 5 bases, with 11 bases spanning the gap. The CDR3 sequence is 12 residues long. Germline V gene data show CDR1 as MNHNS and CDR2 as SASEGT. CDR3: CASTGTPYGYTF. CDR3 in DNA: TGTGCCAGCACCGGGACACCTTATGGCTACACCTTC.

This sequence joins TRBV5-1 and TRBJ1-2; TRBD1 is a possible D gene (5 bases). Trimming stripped 4 bases from V and 1 base from J, with 8 bases between. This CDR3 is 13 amino acids long. Germline values: CDR1 SGHRS, CDR2 YFSETQ. CDR3 bases: TGCGCCAGCAGCAAGACAGATAACTATGGCTACACCTTC. This encodes CASSKTDNYGYTF.

The V gene is TRBV7-9, the J gene TRBJ1-1; possibly TRBD1 for D (5 bases). Trimming took off 1 base at V and 1 base at J, with 19 bases between the two ends. The CDR3 runs to 18 residues. The germline gives CDR1 SEHNR, CDR2 FQNEAQ (reference sequence). CDR3 residues: CASSLVFGGDARNTEAFF. CDR3 nucleotides: TGTGCCAGCAGCTTAGTTTTTGGGGGGGACGCGAGGAACACTGAAGCTTTCTTT.

Of note for this clone: The sample carries other DNA sequences with the same CDR3. This chain joins TRBV7-9 and TRBJ1-1; D gene uncertain. Germline values: CDR1 SEHNR, CDR2 FQNEAQ (reference sequence). This CDR3 region has 13 residues. V was shortened by 2 bases and J by 2 bases, with 6 bases between the two germline ends. The CDR3 loop is CASSLSGNTEAFF. Written as DNA, the CDR3 is TGTGCCAGCAGCTTATCAGGTAACACTGAAGCTTTCTTT. Looking up the rest from reference TRBV7-9 and TRBJ1-1 gives the full variable domain: DTGVSQNPRHKITKRGQNVTFRCDPISEHNRLYWYRQTLGQGPEFLTYFQNEAQLEKSRLLSDRFSAERPKGSFSTLEIQRTEQGDSAMYLCASSLSGNTEAFFGQGTRLTVV.

This clone showed up just a few times. V usage is TRBV30 and J usage is TRBJ1-1; 7 nucleotides match TRBD1. This CDR3 is built from 14 residues. Germline values: CDR1 GTSNPN, CDR2 SVGIG (reference sequence). V lost 4 bases and J lost 1; bases outside the gene matches: 6. The CDR3 sequence: CAWTVRTGNTEAFF. The CDR3 coding sequence is TGTGCCTGGACTGTAAGGACAGGGAACACTGAAGCTTTCTTT.

The chain combines TRBV7-2 with TRBJ2-1; D not resolved. CDR3 length equals 14 residues. V was clipped by 1 base and J by 0 bases, with 4 bases between them. Germline V gene lookup returns CDR1 SGHTA and CDR2 FQGNSA. The CDR3 region has the DNA TGTGCCAGCAGCTTAGACATCTCCTACAATGAGCAGTTCTTC. It codes for CASSLDISYNEQFF.

The V gene is TRBV2, the J gene TRBJ1-5, with D possibly TRBD1 on 5 matching bases. The CDR3 is 14 amino acids. The germline V gene has CDR1 SNHLY and CDR2 FYNNEI. The ends were cut back, 2 bases at V and 3 bases at J, with 8 bases in the middle. For the CDR3, the DNA is TGTGCCAGCAGTGAACGACAGTTCAATCAGCCCCAGCATTTT. Translation gives CASSERQFNQPQHF.

The sample holds a few counts of this clone. The chain has TRBV6-1 and TRBJ2-3; tentative D call: TRBD2 (6 bases). Trimming removed 7 bases at V and 6 bases at J, with 17 bases between. The CDR3 is 14 amino acids. Germline CDR1 MNHNS, CDR2 SASEGT. This CDR3 reads CASILGGTRDTQYF. CDR3 nucleotides: TGTGCCAGCATTCTGGGGGGAACCCGGGATACGCAGTATTTT.

The chain recombines TRBV6-5 with TRBJ2-1, with 7 bases lining up with TRBD2. CDR3 length equals 14 residues. V lost 6 bases to trimming and J lost 6 bases; unmatched junction nucleotides: 8. The germline gives CDR1 MNHEY, CDR2 SVGAGI. For the CDR3, the DNA is TGTGCCAGCAGCGAGTCGGGGGGATTCAATGAGCAGTTCTTC. Translating it yields CASSESGGFNEQFF.

This clone turned up a few times. The CDR3 sequence is CASGPGGRNTEAFF. The CDR3 region has the DNA TGTGCCAGCGGCCCTGGAGGGAGGAACACTGAAGCTTTCTTT. This chain connects TRBV5-4 to TRBJ1-1; D gene unclear. The CDR3 is 14 residues long. V was trimmed by 7 bases and J by 1 base, leaving 14 bases between them. In germline, CDR1 is SGHNT, CDR2 YYREEE (reference sequence). Based on the CDR3 plus reference TRBV5-4 and TRBJ1-1, the full variable domain is ETGVTQSPTHLIKTRGQQVTLRCSSQSGHNTVSWYQQALGQGPQFIFQYYREEENGRGNFPPRFSGLQFPNYSSELNVNALELDDSALYLCASGPGGRNTEAFFGQGTRLTVV.

The chain employs TRBV28 and TRBJ1-5; TRBD1 matches 8 bases. J was trimmed by 2 bases and V by 2 bases; bases with no gene match: 11. CDR1 MDHEN and CDR2 SYDVKM come from the germline V gene. This CDR3 contains 18 residues. The DNA of the CDR3 is TGTGCCAGCAGTTTACGTGGCAGGGGGCTCGGGGGCAATCAGCCCCAGCATTTT. It translates to CASSLRGRGLGGNQPQHF.

This chain uses TRBV6-5 with TRBJ1-2, with TRBD1 matching over 7 bases. The germline V gene encodes CDR1 MNHEY and CDR2 SVGAGI. The CDR3 extends over 15 amino acids. With V trimmed by 5 bases and J by 3 bases, 9 bases remained unmatched. In DNA form, the CDR3 reads TGTGCCAGCAGTCTGCAAGGGACAGAATACTATGGCTACACCTTC. It yields the protein CASSLQGTEYYGYTF.

The chain links TRBV25-1 to TRBJ1-3, with D perhaps matching TRBD1 (6 bases). Germline V gene data show CDR1 as MGHDK and CDR2 as SYGVNS. The CDR3 consists of 13 residues. Trimming pared 1 base from V and 8 bases from J, leaving 9 bases between. The CDR3 protein is CASSESGADTIYF. The CDR3 DNA reads TGTGCCAGCAGTGAATCAGGGGCGGACACCATATATTTT.

J is TRBJ2-2 and V is TRBV30; D ambiguous. Germline CDR1 reads GTSNPN; CDR2 reads SVGIG (reference sequence). The CDR3 length is 13 residues. Trimming cost V 2 bases and J 5 bases, with 9 bases left between them. CDR3 bases: TGTGCCTGGAGTCCACGCAGAACCGGGGAGCTGTTTTTT. It encodes CAWSPRRTGELFF.

This chain uses TRBV5-4 with TRBJ1-1, with D tentatively TRBD1 (6 bases). V was pared by 4 bases and J by 5 bases, with 18 bases between. The germline gives CDR1 SGHNT, CDR2 YYREEE (reference sequence). The length of the CDR3 is 15 residues. CDR3 nucleotide sequence: TGTGCCAGCAGCGTCCCGGGACAAAGGGTAACTGAAGCTTTCTTT. Its translation: CASSVPGQRVTEAFF.

On this clone: Other DNA sequences in the same sample also yield this CDR3. This chain connects TRBV7-9 to TRBJ1-1; D unresolved. V lost 5 bases and J lost 0, with 13 bases in between. The CDR3 runs to 15 residues. The germline gives CDR1 SEHNR, CDR2 FQNEAQ (reference sequence). DNA for the CDR3: TGTGCCAGCAGCCCGAAGCAAAGAATGAACACTGAAGCTTTCTTT. Protein: CASSPKQRMNTEAFF.

V usage is TRBV5-6 and J usage is TRBJ2-4; a possible D gene is TRBD2 (5 bases). CDR1 SGHDT and CDR2 YYEEEE come from the germline V gene. V lost 2 bases to trimming and J lost 2 bases, with 8 bases between them. The CDR3 contains 14 residues. CDR3: CASSFGGTKNIQYF. In DNA, the CDR3 is TGTGCCAGCAGCTTTGGAGGTACCAAAAACATTCAGTACTTC.